This TCR beta chain was captured by sequencing in a study of T-cell memory formation after mild COVID-19. For the study at large: Across donors, TCR clusters were largely donor specific.

Study findings and constraints: Confirmation of SARS-CoV-2 specificity was lacking for second-wave clones peaking day 37. Clones that got smaller from day 15 to 85 had even CD4/CD8, while clones growing later tipped toward CD4+.

Each CDR3 protein gets one entry after TCRdb re-called the 5' RACE reads with MiXCR. The table records about 390,000 distinct CDR3 sequences, around 21% of them present only once. Trimming took 3 bases from V and 6 from J, leaving 18 bases between them. The CDR3 totals 15 residues. From germline, CDR1 is LNHDA and CDR2 SQIVND (reference sequence). About this clonotype: What it recognizes is unknown.

The TCR sequence derives from an adult woman who had mild COVID-19 (a few samples of this study predate the infection). Cell type and time point are not known. The genes are TRBV19 and TRBJ2-7, with D perhaps being TRBD1 or TRBD2 (5 bases each). Sequenced sample: PBMCs or a T cell subset sorted from them (not recorded which). CDR3 sequence (DNA): TGTGCCAGTAGTATTACGGCGGGCTCTCAGGGCGAGCAGTACTTC. Protein product: CASSITAGSQGEQYF.